This is a list of T cell receptor beta chains from one sample in a study of OX40 agonist ivuxolimab in advanced cancers. The data were produced by immunoSEQ multiplex PCR, yet TCRdb's version contains in-frame clones alone and is incomplete. The table lists 30,000 to 40,000 clones, roughly four fifths of them singletons. The sequences come from CD4+ or CD8+ T cells sorted from blood, collected in a trial of the OX40 agonist ivuxolimab. The receptors come from an adult with an advanced solid tumor such as melanoma, head and neck, liver or kidney cancer. Both conserved end residues are part of each CDR3. A D gene is named only where the DNA matches it firmly. Some rows have no size entry. The others give once, few or many, or a class for an expanded clone.

J gene	clone size	CDR3 length	V gene	D gene	CDR3 protein	CDR3 DNA
TRBJ2-7	.	16	TRBV28	.	CASSFVTGAEGYEQYF	TGTGCCAGCAGTTTCGTAACCGGGGCAGAGGGCTACGAGCAGTACTTC
TRBJ1-3	.	12	TRBV7-2	.	CASSLGAGAIYF	TGTGCCAGCAGCTTAGGGGCAGGGGCCATATATTTT
TRBJ2-2	.	13	TRBV27	TRBD2	CASKLAGWEELFF	TGTGCCAGCAAACTAGCGGGATGGGAGGAGCTGTTTTTT
TRBJ2-3	.	13	TRBV11-3	.	CASSLNSGDTQYF	TGTGCCAGCAGCTTAAACAGCGGCGATACGCAGTATTTT
TRBJ1-2	.	16	TRBV7-8	TRBD1	CASSSAGTGGFYGYTF	TGTGCCAGCAGCTCAGCCGGGACAGGGGGATTCTATGGCTACACCTTC
TRBJ2-7	many	14	TRBV4-2	TRBD2	CASSFGLAAYEQYF	TGTGCCAGCAGCTTTGGACTAGCGGCTTACGAGCAGTACTTC
TRBJ2-3	once	15	TRBV6-1	TRBD2	CASSDSSGGTDTQYF	TGTGCCAGCAGTGACTCTAGCGGGGGCACAGATACGCAGTATTTT
TRBJ2-4	once	14	TRBV28	TRBD1	CASSPGQGVNIQYF	TGTGCCAGCAGCCCCGGACAGGGGGTTAACATTCAGTACTTC
TRBJ2-7	.	15	TRBV6-5	.	CASSYSTGEGHEQYF	TGTGCCAGCAGTTACTCGACAGGGGAGGGCCACGAGCAGTACTTC
TRBJ2-6	few	19	TRBV5-5	.	CASSLGLIGWFSGANVLTF	TGTGCCAGCAGCTTGGGGCTCATCGGTTGGTTCTCTGGGGCCAACGTCCTGACTTTC
TRBJ1-5	.	14	TRBV27	TRBD1	CASSPGTVSQPQHF	TGTGCCAGCAGTCCAGGGACAGTCAGTCAGCCCCAGCATTTT
TRBJ2-7	.	11	TRBV27	.	CASSFYGEQYF	TGTGCCAGCAGTTTTTATGGCGAGCAGTACTTC
TRBJ2-3	.	16	TRBV5-6	TRBD2	CASSSGLATTTDTQYF	TGTGCCAGCAGCTCGGGACTAGCGACCACCACAGATACGCAGTATTTT
TRBJ1-5	.	13	TRBV6-6	.	CASSYIGNQPQHF	TGTGCCAGCAGTTATATAGGAAATCAGCCCCAGCATTTT
TRBJ2-3	.	12	TRBV19	.	CASSMQGMEQYF	TGTGCCAGTAGTATGCAGGGGATGGAGCAGTATTTT
TRBJ2-1	.	15	TRBV7-2	.	CASSPGTTVDNEQFF	TGTGCCAGCAGCCCTGGGACCACAGTTGACAATGAGCAGTTCTTC
TRBJ1-3	once	13	TRBV4-2	.	CASSPPNGNTIYF	TGTGCCAGCAGCCCCCCGAATGGAAACACCATATATTTT
TRBJ2-3	.	14	TRBV6-5	TRBD1	CASSDSQGADTQYF	TGTGCCAGCAGTGACTCGCAGGGGGCAGATACGCAGTATTTT
TRBJ2-2	.	15	TRBV29-1	.	CSVRGPQGPTGELFF	TGCAGCGTCCGAGGTCCGCAAGGGCCGACCGGGGAGCTGTTTTTT
TRBJ2-7	once	13	TRBV28	.	CASSLRSSYEQYF	TGTGCCAGCAGTTTAAGAAGCTCCTACGAGCAGTACTTC
TRBJ2-7	once	12	TRBV29-1	.	CSARYNSYEQYF	TGCAGCGCCCGTTACAACTCCTACGAGCAGTACTTC
TRBJ2-7	medium-sized	14	TRBV19	TRBD1	CASSTRTGVYEQYF	TGTGCCAGTAGTACCAGGACAGGGGTTTACGAGCAGTACTTC
TRBJ1-1	.	14	TRBV28	TRBD1	CASSERGGRAEAFF	TGTGCCAGCAGCGAGAGAGGGGGCAGGGCTGAAGCTTTCTTT
TRBJ1-1	.	12	TRBV19	.	CASSPSIAEAFF	TGTGCCAGTAGCCCCTCGATCGCTGAAGCTTTCTTT
TRBJ2-1	.	17	TRBV27	.	CASSLSWAFSSYNEQFF	TGTGCCAGCAGTTTATCTTGGGCTTTTAGCTCCTACAATGAGCAGTTCTTC
TRBJ2-5	.	17	TRBV9	TRBD2	CASSSGTSGGLGETQYF	TGTGCCAGCAGCTCCGGGACTAGCGGGGGCCTAGGGGAGACCCAGTACTTC
TRBJ2-3	.	14	TRBV19	TRBD2	CARRAGVGTDTQYF	TGTGCCAGGCGAGCGGGAGTGGGCACAGATACGCAGTATTTT
TRBJ1-2	.	14	TRBV7-9	.	CASSPSSGAHGYTF	TGTGCCAGCAGCCCGTCATCAGGGGCCCATGGCTACACCTTC
TRBJ1-2	.	15	TRBV9	.	CASSVNSGTNYGYTF	TGTGCCAGCAGCGTAAATTCCGGGACTAACTATGGCTACACCTTC
TRBJ1-1	.	13	TRBV7-6	.	CASSPRMGTEAFF	TGTGCCAGCAGCCCTCGTATGGGCACTGAAGCTTTCTTT
TRBJ1-3	few	13	TRBV4-2	.	CASSQDKGNTIYF	TGTGCCAGCAGCCAAGATAAGGGGAACACCATATATTTT
TRBJ1-1	.	13	TRBV4-2	.	CASSQGQATEAFF	TGTGCCAGCAGCCAAGGGCAGGCGACTGAAGCTTTCTTT
TRBJ2-1	.	14	TRBV28	.	CASIWGGKNNEQFF	TGTGCCAGCATCTGGGGGGGCAAGAACAATGAGCAGTTCTTC
TRBJ2-7	once	14	TRBV13	TRBD2	CASSMGLAGYEQYF	TGTGCCAGCAGCATGGGACTAGCGGGGTACGAGCAGTACTTC
TRBJ2-1	.	13	TRBV7-6	.	CASSLWQHNEQFF	TGTGCCAGCAGCTTATGGCAACACAATGAGCAGTTCTTC
TRBJ2-7	.	14	TRBV6-4	TRBD1	CAITPGDRGHEQYF	TGTGCCATCACCCCGGGGGACAGGGGCCACGAGCAGTACTTC
TRBJ2-2	.	14	TRBV19	.	CASSMILDTGELFF	TGTGCCAGTAGTATGATCTTAGACACCGGGGAGCTGTTTTTT
TRBJ2-1	few	17	TRBV19	TRBD2	CASSITSGDSSYNEQFF	TGTGCCAGTAGTATTACCAGCGGGGATAGCTCCTACAATGAGCAGTTCTTC
TRBJ1-4	.	11	TRBV13	.	CASGPLGKLFF	TGTGCCAGCGGCCCTTTGGGAAAACTGTTTTTT
TRBJ1-2	.	16	TRBV9	TRBD1	CASSVARDSQNYGYTF	TGTGCCAGCAGCGTAGCCCGGGACAGCCAGAACTATGGCTACACCTTC
TRBJ2-1	.	11	TRBV5-4	.	CALLRGHEQFF	TGTGCCCTCCTGCGGGGCCATGAGCAGTTCTTC
TRBJ1-5	.	13	TRBV19	.	CASKDQGLEPQHF	TGTGCCAGTAAGGATCAGGGTTTGGAGCCCCAGCATTTT
TRBJ2-6	few	18	TRBV30	TRBD1	CAWSPDRGSAAGANVLTF	TGTGCCTGGAGTCCGGACAGGGGGAGTGCCGCTGGGGCCAACGTCCTGACTTTC
TRBJ1-1	.	16	TRBV5-6	.	CASSFKEVHMNTEAFF	TGTGCCAGCAGCTTTAAAGAGGTTCACATGAACACTGAAGCTTTCTTT
TRBJ1-5	.	16	TRBV2	TRBD1	CASSGIGQGGNQPQHF	TGTGCCAGCAGTGGGATTGGACAGGGAGGCAATCAGCCCCAGCATTTT